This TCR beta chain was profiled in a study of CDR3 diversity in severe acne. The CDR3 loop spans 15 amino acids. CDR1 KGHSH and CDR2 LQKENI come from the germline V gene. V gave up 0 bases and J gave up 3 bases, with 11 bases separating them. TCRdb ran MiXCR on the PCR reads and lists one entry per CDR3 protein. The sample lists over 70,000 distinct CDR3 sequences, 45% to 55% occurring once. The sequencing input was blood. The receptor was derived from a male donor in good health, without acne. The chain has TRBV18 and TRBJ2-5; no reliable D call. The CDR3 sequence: CASSPPMGIKETQYF. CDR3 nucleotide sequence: TGTGCCAGCTCACCACCGATGGGAATCAAAGAGACCCAGTACTTC.